The present T cell receptor (beta chain) was sequenced within a study of control samples from healthy donors and cancer patients. The CDR3 sequence is 15 residues long. Trimming left V 3 bases short and J 4 bases short, with 13 bases between. The V gene's germline CDR1 is MGHDK and CDR2 SYGVNS. The protocol was immunoSEQ multiplex PCR, while the TCRdb copy is restricted to in-frame clones and leaves out a portion. This table has around 93,000 clones, around nine tenths appearing once. This clonotype was sampled from a human donor in good health. The donor label of this sample is uncertain. The V call is TRBV25-1, the J call TRBJ1-5; D is uncertain. Material: blood. CDR3 sequence reads: CASSDGGNYNQPQHF. In DNA form, the CDR3 reads TGTGCCAGCAGTGACGGAGGGAACTATAATCAGCCCCAGCATTTT.